The 30 T cell receptor beta chains below were found in one sample sequenced in a study of metastatic and nonmetastatic thyroid tumors. TCRdb reprocessed the PCR reads via MiXCR. The sample carries roughly 30,000 clones, 15% to 20% recorded once. No patient received treatment before thyroid surgery. The sequenced material came from blood. The receptors come from a female donor with papillary thyroid cancer or a benign thyroid nodule (not recorded which). Some clones in this sample may be carry-over from other donors' samples.

This clone has only a few counts. This rearrangement joins TRBV6-2 or TRBV6-3 to TRBJ2-1; a weak D match, TRBD2 (5 bases). In germline, CDR1 is MNHEY, CDR2 SVGEGT. This CDR3 is 13 amino acids long. V lost 6 bases to trimming and J lost 4 bases, with 10 bases between them. This chain's CDR3 is CASRRTGYNEQFF. The DNA for the CDR3 is TGTGCCAGCAGACGGACGGGATACAATGAGCAGTTCTTC.

The chain uses TRBV6-1 and TRBJ1-6; D is unclear. Germline lookup yields CDR1 MNHNS and CDR2 SASEGT. The CDR3 sequence is 14 residues long. The V end lost 1 base, the J end lost 7 bases, and 8 bases lay between the germline ends. In nucleotides, the CDR3 is TGTGCCAGCAGTGAAGTCGGCAGGAATTCACCCCTCCACTTT. Encoded protein: CASSEVGRNSPLHF.

By proportion, this clone is medium-sized. The rearrangement joins TRBV19 to TRBJ2-7; D may match TRBD1 or TRBD2 (5 bases each). Deletions cut 5 bases from V and 1 base from J, with 12 bases between. The length of the CDR3 is 14 residues. The germline CDR1 and CDR2 sequences are LNHDA and SQIVND (reference sequence). This CDR3 reads CASSGDWGSYEQYF. The CDR3, as DNA: TGTGCCAGTAGTGGAGACTGGGGGTCCTACGAGCAGTACTTC.

By share, this clone ranks as medium-sized. The rearrangement joins TRBV28 to TRBJ2-7, with 8 bases fitting TRBD1. Germline lookup yields CDR1 MDHEN and CDR2 SYDVKM. J gave up 2 bases and V 7 bases, and 13 bases lay outside the gene matches. This CDR3 is built from 16 residues. The CDR3: CASIHAGTGFPYEQYF. The CDR3 region has the DNA TGTGCCAGCATACACGCCGGGACAGGATTTCCCTACGAGCAGTACTTC. Complete variable domain (other parts from reference TRBV28 and TRBJ2-7): DVKVTQSSRYLVKRTGEKVFLECVQDMDHENMFWYRQDPGLGLRLIYFSYDVKMKEKGDIPEGYSVSREKKERFSLILESASTNQTSMYLCASIHAGTGFPYEQYFGPGTRLTVT.

Sample share makes this clone medium-sized. This chain connects TRBV24-1 to TRBJ1-1; a weak D match, TRBD1 (5 bases). The V and J ends lost 7 bases and 0 bases respectively, with 8 bases between them. Germline CDR1 is KGHDR and CDR2 is SFDVKD. The CDR3 is made up of 13 amino acids. The CDR3: CATRDTMNTEAFF. The CDR3 DNA is TGTGCCACCAGGGACACAATGAACACTGAAGCTTTCTTT.

As to this clone: Its ends do not fully match the called genes, so a read error is possible. The chain has TRBV7-3 and TRBJ2-3; 10 positions agree with TRBD2. Germline-derived CDR1 and CDR2 are SGHTA and FQGTGA. The CDR3 runs to 15 residues. The CDR3 is CASILNGLAADTQYF. CDR3 DNA sequence: TGTGCCAGCATCTTAAATGGACTAGCGGCAGATACGCAGTATTTT.

The sample holds many counts of this clone. The rearrangement joins TRBV10-2 to TRBJ1-5; D is unclear. Trimming pared 6 bases from V and 2 bases from J, leaving 5 bases between. Germline V gene sequence: CDR1 WSHSY, CDR2 SAAADI. The CDR3 extends over 12 amino acids. CDR3 in DNA: TGCGCCAGCAGAGACGGCAATCAGCCCCAGCATTTT. Translation: CASRDGNQPQHF.

Within the sample, this clone is medium-sized. The chain carries TRBV10-3 and TRBJ1-2, with 9 nucleotides matching TRBD1. Germline CDR1 is ENHRY and CDR2 is SYGVKD. The ends lost 6 bases at V and 1 base at J; junction bases unmatched: 6. This CDR3 is built from 15 residues. CDR3 DNA sequence: TGTGCCATCAGCAACCGGGACAGGGATAACTATGGCTACACCTTC. Protein product: CAISNRDRDNYGYTF.

This clone appeared many times. The chain carries TRBV5-6 and TRBJ1-4; D is undetermined. The CDR3 spans 14 residues. The ends were cut back, 1 base at V and 2 bases at J, with 6 bases in the middle. Germline V gene sequence: CDR1 SGHDT, CDR2 YYEEEE. The CDR3 loop is CASSLTSTNEKLFF. CDR3 DNA: TGTGCCAGCAGCTTGACATCGACTAATGAAAAACTGTTTTTT.

By share, this clone ranks as medium-sized (0.01 to 0.1%). The V call is TRBV12-3 or TRBV12-4, the J call TRBJ1-5; D is uncertain. CDR3 length: 14 residues. Between the trimmed V and J ends, which lost 1 base and 2 bases, there was a span of 6 bases. In DNA, the CDR3 is TGTGCCAGCAGTTTAGGGGAGGGCAATCAGCCCCAGCATTTT. This sequence encodes CASSLGEGNQPQHF.

V usage is TRBV10-3 and J usage is TRBJ2-7; 13 positions agree with TRBD2. This CDR3 is built from 15 residues. With V trimmed by 5 bases and J by 3 bases, 4 bases remained unmatched. Looked up from germline, CDR1 is ENHRY and CDR2 is SYGVKD. The CDR3 DNA follows: TGTGCCATCAGTTGGACTAGCGGGAGAAGCTACGAGCAGTACTTC. The encoded protein is CAISWTSGRSYEQYF.

The chain recombines TRBV7-2 with TRBJ1-2; D is perhaps TRBD1 (5 bases). CDR3 size: 15 residues. Germline CDR1 and CDR2: SGHTA and FQGNSA. Trimming took 1 base from V and 3 from J, leaving 12 bases between them. The CDR3 protein is CASSLGYSGDYGYTF. CDR3 DNA: TGTGCCAGCAGCTTAGGGTACTCGGGGGACTATGGCTACACCTTC.

This clone has ten or more counts. The chain employs TRBV6-1 and TRBJ1-5; 10 bases map to TRBD1. The germline gives CDR1 MNHNS, CDR2 SASEGT. This CDR3 comprises 16 residues. V shed 5 bases, J shed 4 bases, and the junction held 8 bases outside the gene matches. The CDR3 here is CASSPSGTGVNQPQHF. The CDR3, as DNA: TGTGCCAGCAGTCCCTCCGGGACAGGGGTAAATCAGCCCCAGCATTTT.

With respect to this clone: The germline gene is not matched at one end of the junction; a read error may be the cause. CDR3 coding DNA: TGCAGTGTTCGTACGTTGGGACAGGGTAATAATTCACCCATCCACTTT. Its protein product is CSVRTLGQGNNSPIHF. The chain recombines TRBV20-1 with TRBJ1-6, with TRBD1 matching 9 bases. CDR1 is DFQATT, CDR2 SNEGSKA, per germline (reference sequence). This CDR3 has 16 amino acids.

This clone was seen more than once but under ten times. The germline gene is not matched at one end of the junction; a read error may be the cause. The chain is built from TRBV28 and TRBJ2-4, with 8 nucleotides matching TRBD1. The CDR3 loop spans 12 amino acids. The germline V gene encodes CDR1 MDHEN and CDR2 SYDVKM. CDR3 region: CASSSGRTGLNF. CDR3 DNA sequence: TGTGCCAGCAGTTCCGGTCGGACAGGGCTCAACTTC.

This clone is medium-sized (0.01 to 0.1%) in the sample. This chain connects TRBV12-3 or TRBV12-4 to TRBJ2-2; D is ambiguous. V was shortened by 5 bases and J by 1 base, with 8 bases between the two germline ends. The CDR3 is 14 residues long. CDR3 region: CASSQDGNTGELFF. The CDR3 nucleotides read TGTGCCAGCAGTCAGGACGGGAACACCGGGGAGCTGTTTTTT.

This chain links TRBV5-6 with TRBJ2-7; D is perhaps TRBD1 (5 bases). The CDR3 totals 15 residues. V gave up 0 bases and J gave up 4 bases, with 14 bases separating them. CDR1 and CDR2 (germline): SGHDT, YYEEEE. The CDR3 spells CASSLGGIGSYEQYF. The CDR3 DNA reads TGTGCCAGCAGCTTGGGGGGCATTGGGTCATACGAGCAGTACTTC. Drawing the rest from reference TRBV5-6 and TRBJ2-7, the complete variable domain is DAGVTQSPTHLIKTRGQQVTLRCSPKSGHDTVSWYQQALGQGPQFIFQYYEEEERQRGNFPDRFSGHQFPNYSSELNVNALLLGDSALYLCASSLGGIGSYEQYFGPGTRLTVT.

This clone was picked up many times. The chain uses TRBV20-1 and TRBJ2-2; 10 positions agree with TRBD1. The V segment lost 5 bases and the J segment 5 bases; nucleotides outside the gene matches: 11. CDR3 length: 16 residues. The germline V gene has CDR1 DFQATT and CDR2 SNEGSKA (reference sequence). The CDR3 protein is CSARPRDRGTTGELFF. CDR3 sequence (DNA): TGCAGTGCTCGCCCCCGGGACAGGGGAACGACCGGGGAGCTGTTTTTT.

This clone was observed at least ten times. The CDR3 DNA is TGTGCCAGCAGTTTCGCGGGGAGAGAGACCCAGTACTTC. Residues: CASSFAGRETQYF. The chain uses TRBV27 and TRBJ2-5; D might be TRBD2 (6 bases). Trimming took 3 bases from V and 4 from J, leaving 9 bases between them. CDR1 and CDR2 from the germline V gene are MNHEY and SMNVEV (reference sequence). There are 13 residues in the CDR3.

The chain combines TRBV20-1 with TRBJ2-2, with 7 bases aligning to TRBD2. This CDR3 spans 15 amino acids. Per the germline V gene, CDR1 is DFQATT and CDR2 is SNEGSKA (reference sequence). Germline trimming cut 3 bases from V and 4 bases from J; bases unmatched to any gene: 8. The CDR3 spells CSASSGRGITGELFF. CDR3 DNA: TGCAGTGCTAGTTCTGGGAGGGGAATCACCGGGGAGCTGTTTTTT.

This clone was observed a handful of times. J is TRBJ2-7 and V is TRBV6-1; no clear D. This CDR3 comprises 14 residues. V was pared by 5 bases and J by 3 bases, with 14 bases between. CDR1 and CDR2 (germline): MNHNS, SASEGT. CDR3 in DNA: TGTGCCAGCAGTTTAATTGGCAGTTTCTACGAGCAGTACTTC. Translation gives CASSLIGSFYEQYF.

This clone occurred many times. The gene calls are TRBV20-1 and TRBJ1-3, with unresolved D. Per germline, CDR1 DFQATT and CDR2 SNEGSKA (reference sequence). The CDR3 is made up of 12 amino acids. Trimming stripped 5 bases from V and 0 bases from J, with 5 bases between. The CDR3 region has the DNA TGCAGTGCTTACGGCTCTGGAAACACCATATATTTT. Translation gives CSAYGSGNTIYF.

This clone is judged medium-sized. The J gene is TRBJ2-2, the V gene TRBV24-1; D is ambiguous. The V and J ends lost 1 base and 5 bases respectively, with 4 bases between them. The CDR3 totals 13 residues. CDR1 and CDR2 (germline): KGHDR, SFDVKD. The CDR3 coding sequence is TGTGCCACCAGTGATTTAGTGACCGGGGAGCTGTTTTTT. This encodes CATSDLVTGELFF.

This clone was detected many times. The junction shows a germline mismatch at one end, possibly a read error. This specimen includes other DNA sequences encoding the same CDR3. This chain joins TRBV5-1 and TRBJ2-1, with a weak D call TRBD2 (5 bases). The germline gives CDR1 SGHRS, CDR2 YFSETQ. CDR3 size: 17 residues. Written as DNA, the CDR3 is TGCGCCAGCAGCTTGGGGAAAAAGATCATAGACTACAATGAGCAGTTCTTT. Protein: CASSLGKKIIDYNEQFF.

This clone was seen at least ten times. The chain uses TRBV29-1 and TRBJ2-1; a possible D gene is TRBD2 (6 bases). This CDR3 spans 14 amino acids. Between the trimmed V and J ends, which lost 4 bases and 7 bases, there was a span of 17 bases. The V gene's germline CDR1 is SQVTM and CDR2 ANQGSEA. CDR3 region: CSVGGVVGGNEQFF. The CDR3 region has the DNA TGCAGCGTTGGGGGGGTGGTGGGCGGAAATGAGCAGTTCTTC.

This chain links TRBV7-8 with TRBJ2-5; D remains unclear. Trimming pared 5 bases from V and 1 base from J, leaving 14 bases between. The CDR3 is 15 residues long. Per germline, CDR1 SGHVS and CDR2 FQNEAQ. CDR3: CASSRALEAQETQYF. The CDR3 bases are TGTGCCAGCAGCCGTGCCCTCGAGGCCCAAGAGACCCAGTACTTC.

By proportion, this clone is medium-sized. The chain uses TRBV12-3 or TRBV12-4 and TRBJ1-2; 9 nucleotides line up with TRBD1. The CDR3 runs 15 residues. With 6 bases clipped from V and 5 bases from J, the junction kept 10 bases outside the gene matches. The CDR3 nucleotides are TGTGCCAGCAGCCTCCGGGACAGGGAAGGGTATGGCTACACCTTC. This sequence encodes CASSLRDREGYGYTF.

This clone was recorded many times. The chain recombines TRBV27 with TRBJ1-5, with TRBD1 as a possible D gene (5 bases). The germline gives CDR1 MNHEY, CDR2 SMNVEV (reference sequence). The CDR3 loop spans 15 amino acids. The V and J ends lost 2 bases and 3 bases respectively, with 11 bases between them. CDR3 DNA sequence: TGTGCCAGCAGTTTAAGAGGGGTCGACAATCAGCCCCAGCATTTT. Translation gives CASSLRGVDNQPQHF.

The V gene is TRBV30, the J gene TRBJ1-3, with D possibly TRBD1 on 6 matching bases. Germline V gene sequence: CDR1 GTSNPN, CDR2 SVGIG (reference sequence). V lost 0 bases to trimming and J lost 3 bases, with 12 bases between them. The CDR3 is 15 residues long. CDR3 coding DNA: TGTGCCTGGAGTGTACTGACAGGCATTGGAAACACCATATATTTT. Translating gives CAWSVLTGIGNTIYF.

Notes on this clone: Mismatch with germline at one junction end may stem from a read error. This chain connects TRBV6-5 to TRBJ2-5, with no clear D. The CDR3 totals 18 residues. Germline V CDR1 and CDR2: MNHEY, SVGAGI. The DNA of the CDR3 is TGTGCCAGCAGTTACCCGGAGATTTTTACGCCCGTCCAGGAGACCGAGTACTTC. Translated, it gives CASSYPEIFTPVQETEYF.